These 13 T cell receptor beta chains were sequenced from one sample in a study of T cell responses to AZD1222 COVID-19 vaccine. Libraries were prepared by immunoSEQ multiplex PCR; TCRdb keeps only in-frame clonotypes and omits some of them. The sample holds approximately 140,000 clones, around nine tenths seen once. Here the sequenced sample was peripheral blood, taken on day 0 of AZD1222 vaccination. These receptors originate from an adult in good health.

The chain couples TRBV6-2 or TRBV6-3 to TRBJ2-7; the D gene is possibly TRBD1 (6 bases). Trimming cost V 5 bases and J 2 bases, with 13 bases left between them. Per germline, CDR1 MNHEY and CDR2 SVGEGT. This CDR3 comprises 14 residues. In nucleotides, the CDR3 is TGTGCCAGCAGTATAACAGGGACCACCTACGAGCAGTACTTC. It translates to CASSITGTTYEQYF.

This sequence joins TRBV7-9 and TRBJ1-5; TRBD1 is a possible D gene (6 bases). The length of the CDR3 is 13 residues. Trimming removed 3 bases from V and 6 bases from J, with 9 bases in between. Per germline, CDR1 SEHNR and CDR2 FQNEAQ (reference sequence). The CDR3 sequence: CASSFGGGQPQHF. DNA of the CDR3: TGTGCCAGCAGCTTTGGGGGCGGTCAGCCCCAGCATTTT.

CDR3 DNA: TGTGCCAGCAGCCCCGCCGCATGGGTCGATGGCTACACCTTC. Encoded protein: CASSPAAWVDGYTF. The V and J genes are TRBV27 and TRBJ1-2; no clear D. The germline gives CDR1 MNHEY, CDR2 SMNVEV (reference sequence). The V end lost 6 bases, the J end lost 6 bases, and 17 bases lay between the germline ends. The CDR3 runs 14 residues.

The chain uses TRBV28 and TRBJ2-2, with D possibly being TRBD1 or TRBD2 (5 bases each). Germline CDR1 is MDHEN and CDR2 is SYDVKM. Deletions cut 5 bases from V and 2 bases from J, with 21 bases between. This CDR3 contains 18 residues. CDR3 sequence: CASSPPLRGLVNTGELFF. The CDR3 DNA reads as TGTGCCAGCAGTCCCCCCCTGAGGGGCTTGGTTAACACCGGGGAGCTGTTTTTT.

The chain combines TRBV27 with TRBJ2-7; the match to TRBD2 covers 12 bases. Germline V gives CDR1 MNHEY, CDR2 SMNVEV (reference sequence). This CDR3 spans 15 amino acids. V shed 6 bases and J 7 bases; nucleotides not matched to a gene: 10. The CDR3 is CASRGGTSGFMEQYF. CDR3 coding DNA: TGTGCCAGCAGGGGAGGGACTAGCGGGTTTATGGAGCAGTACTTC.

This clone was found once. The V call is TRBV3-1 (or the pseudogene TRBV3-2), the J call TRBJ1-1, with D hard to call. Trimming left V 4 bases short and J 3 bases short, with 12 bases between. CDR3 length equals 14 residues. Germline V gene sequence: CDR1 LGHDT, CDR2 YNNKEL (reference sequence). For the CDR3, the DNA is TGTGCCAGCAGCCGAAGTGACGGAGACACTGAAGCTTTCTTT. Amino acid sequence: CASSRSDGDTEAFF.

The chain is built from TRBV27 and TRBJ2-2; D not certain. The length of the CDR3 is 15 residues. Germline CDR1 MNHEY, CDR2 SMNVEV (reference sequence). V dropped 4 bases and J dropped 7 bases, with 16 bases sitting between them. CDR3 region: CASSSGRLLGGELFF. DNA for the CDR3: TGTGCCAGCAGTTCAGGTCGTCTCTTGGGCGGGGAGCTGTTTTTT.

This clone was found once. The CDR3 is CASSVGYEQFF. The CDR3, as DNA: TGTGCCAGCAGCGTAGGTTATGAGCAGTTCTTC. The gene calls are TRBV9 and TRBJ2-1; D unclear. V was clipped by 0 bases and J by 8 bases, with 3 bases between them. This CDR3 is built from 11 residues. Looked up from germline, CDR1 is SGDLS and CDR2 is YYNGEE.

This chain joins TRBV5-1 and TRBJ2-7; a possible D gene is TRBD1 (6 bases). V lost 4 bases and J 4 bases, leaving 12 bases between the germline ends. The CDR3 runs to 13 residues. Germline values: CDR1 SGHRS, CDR2 YFSETQ. This CDR3 is CASSRDISYEQYF. CDR3 nucleotide sequence: TGCGCCAGCAGCCGGGACATATCATACGAGCAGTACTTC. Full variable domain (remainder filled in from reference TRBV5-1 and TRBJ2-7): KAGVTQTPRYLIKTRGQQVTLSCSPISGHRSVSWYQQTPGQGLQFLFEYFSETQRNKGNFPGRFSGRQFSNSRSEMNVSTLELGDSALYLCASSRDISYEQYFGPGTRLTVT.

The V gene is TRBV4-3, the J gene TRBJ2-6; tentative D call: TRBD1 (5 bases). V dropped 0 bases and J dropped 0 bases, with 6 bases sitting between them. Germline V gene data show CDR1 as LGHNA and CDR2 as YSLEER. The CDR3 is made up of 16 amino acids. The CDR3 coding sequence is TGCGCCAGCAGCCAAGAAACAGGCTCTGGGGCCAACGTCCTGACTTTC. The encoded protein is CASSQETGSGANVLTF.

The chain links TRBV24-1 to TRBJ2-1; 8 bases line up with TRBD1. Trimming took 9 bases from V and 1 from J; bases not matched to a gene: 7. Germline V gives CDR1 KGHDR, CDR2 SFDVKD. This CDR3 spans 15 amino acids. The CDR3 here is CATEAGGPSYNEQFF. In nucleotides, the CDR3 is TGTGCCACCGAGGCAGGGGGCCCTTCCTACAATGAGCAGTTCTTC.

The chain links TRBV19 to TRBJ1-5; D is uncertain. CDR1 and CDR2 from the germline V gene are LNHDA and SQIVND (reference sequence). The CDR3 totals 16 residues. V shed 0 bases and J shed 5 bases, with 14 bases lying between them. The CDR3, as DNA: TGTGCCAGTAGTATAGAGTTAGGGCCCCTTTATCAGCCCCAGCATTTT. Amino acid sequence: CASSIELGPLYQPQHF.

This rearrangement joins TRBV6-4 to TRBJ2-2; the D gene is possibly TRBD2 (5 bases). Germline-derived CDR1 and CDR2 are MRHNA and SNTAGT. The V end lost 3 bases, the J end lost 0 bases, and 11 bases lay between the germline ends. This CDR3 spans 16 amino acids. The chain's CDR3 is CASSESGPTNTGELFF. The CDR3 DNA sequence: TGTGCCAGCAGTGAGAGCGGCCCGACGAACACCGGGGAGCTGTTTTTT.